The next 27 T cell receptor beta chains were all read from a single sample in a study of T-cell reconstitution after alpha-beta-depleted transplantation in children. TCRbeta library preparation incorporated unique molecular identifiers. TCRdb reprocessed the PCR reads with MiXCR, giving one entry per CDR3 protein. The table has hundreds of thousands of distinct CDR3 sequences, 20% to 30% seen once; the top ten hold 4.5% to 5.5%. Sample: PBMCs, mostly from graft donor cells, taken 360 days after TCRalphabeta/CD19-depleted stem cell transplant. Receptors originate from a female patient between 2 and 10 years old who had a stem cell transplant for congenital amegakaryocytic thrombocytopenia, so the T cells may come from the graft donor.

The rearrangement joins TRBV4-2 to TRBJ1-2; D remains ambiguous. V gave up 0 bases and J gave up 8 bases, with 7 bases separating them. In germline, CDR1 is LGHNA, CDR2 YNFKEQ. CDR3 size: 12 residues. This chain's CDR3 is CASSQDLGGYTF. DNA of the CDR3: TGTGCCAGCAGCCAAGACCTAGGGGGCTACACCTTC.

This rearrangement joins TRBV2 to TRBJ1-5, with 11 bases matching TRBD1. V gave up 7 bases and J gave up 3 bases; unmatched junction bases: 8. CDR1 is SNHLY, CDR2 FYNNEI, per germline. CDR3 size: 16 residues. The DNA for the CDR3 is TGTGCCAGCACCGGGACAGGGGGGGATACCAATCAGCCCCAGCATTTT. It specifies CASTGTGGDTNQPQHF.

This clonotype was picked up many times. The rearrangement links TRBV10-2 to TRBJ2-7; D uncertain. The CDR3 has 11 residues. V lost 3 bases, J lost 3 bases, and 3 bases lay in between. Germline-derived CDR1 and CDR2 are WSHSY and SAAADI. This CDR3 reads CASSDGYEQYF. In nucleotides, the CDR3 is TGCGCCAGCAGTGACGGCTACGAGCAGTACTTC.

This clonotype was counted a single time. As the CDR3 is not closed by the conserved phenylalanine or tryptophan, this likely results from a read error. V and J are TRBV4-1 and TRBJ1-2; 10 positions match TRBD1. V shed 6 bases, J shed 8 bases, and the junction held 9 bases outside the gene matches. Germline loops: CDR1 MGHRA, CDR2 YSYEKL. The CDR3 has 14 amino acids. The CDR3 loop is CASSQPGQGKGYTC. CDR3 nucleotides: TGCGCCAGCAGTCAACCGGGACAGGGGAAAGGCTACACCTGC.

V gene TRBV6-5 combines with J gene TRBJ2-1; TRBD1 aligns across 7 bases. Germline loops: CDR1 MNHEY, CDR2 SVGAGI. CDR3 size: 17 residues. J lost 2 bases, V lost 4 bases, and 11 bases had no gene match. The CDR3 loop is CASSLFRGTVAYNEQFF. CDR3 nucleotides: TGTGCCAGCAGTTTATTCCGAGGGACAGTCGCCTACAATGAGCAGTTCTTC.

The genes are TRBV9 and TRBJ2-1; 12 bases align to TRBD2. Per the germline V gene, CDR1 is SGDLS and CDR2 is YYNGEE. This CDR3 comprises 16 residues. V shed 0 bases, J shed 2 bases, and the junction held 0 bases outside the gene matches. In nucleotides, the CDR3 is TGTGCCAGCAGCGTAGGGACTAGCGGGGCCTACAATGAGCAGTTCTTC. This sequence encodes CASSVGTSGAYNEQFF.

This clonotype showed up just a few times. CDR3 nucleotides: TGTGCCAGCAGTAAAACAGGGACGCAAGAGACCCAGTACTTC. Amino acid sequence: CASSKTGTQETQYF. V and J are TRBV28 and TRBJ2-5; a weak D match, TRBD1 (6 bases). The CDR3 length is 14 residues. V lost 5 bases to trimming and J lost 2 bases, with 12 bases between them. Germline CDR1 and CDR2: MDHEN and SYDVKM.

This clonotype has more than one count but fewer than ten. This chain joins TRBV5-6 and TRBJ2-3; D ambiguous. V lost 4 bases and J lost 6, with 21 bases in between. Germline-derived CDR1 and CDR2 are SGHDT and YYEEEE. The CDR3 has 16 residues. The CDR3 coding sequence is TGTGCCAGCAGCCCCGGCCCGGGTTTCATCGTGGATACGCAGTATTTT. Protein product: CASSPGPGFIVDTQYF.

The chain carries TRBV2 and TRBJ1-4; maybe TRBD1 (5 bases). Germline lookup yields CDR1 SNHLY and CDR2 FYNNEI. The CDR3 totals 15 residues. The germline V and J ends were trimmed by 4 bases and 5 bases, with 14 bases remaining between them. CDR3 nucleotides: TGTGCCAGCAGTGCAGGGTTGGTACCCAATGAAAAACTGTTTTTT. It specifies CASSAGLVPNEKLFF.

The rearrangement joins TRBV7-9 to TRBJ1-1; D uncertain. CDR3 length: 12 amino acids. Deletions cut 2 bases from V and 7 bases from J, with 8 bases between. The germline V gene encodes CDR1 SEHNR and CDR2 FQNEAQ (reference sequence). As DNA, the CDR3 is TGTGCCAGCAGCTTACCGGGTCTTGAAGCTTTCTTT. Protein: CASSLPGLEAFF.

The chain employs TRBV20-1 and TRBJ2-7, with D possibly being TRBD1 (5 bases). Germline V gene sequence: CDR1 DFQATT, CDR2 SNEGSKA (reference sequence). The CDR3 consists of 15 residues. With 5 bases removed from V and 2 bases from J, the gap between germline ends came to 19 bases. The CDR3 sequence: CSADRTTVGTYEQYF. CDR3 DNA sequence: TGCAGTGCTGACCGGACAACGGTTGGCACCTACGAGCAGTACTTC.

This clonotype was picked up a small number of times. CDR3: CASRLGQGNTEAFF. CDR3 sequence (DNA): TGTGCCAGCAGGCTGGGACAGGGGAACACTGAAGCTTTCTTT. This rearrangement joins TRBV12-3 or TRBV12-4 to TRBJ1-1; 9 nucleotides agree with TRBD1. Trimming took 6 bases from V and 1 from J; bases not matched to a gene: 3. CDR3 length equals 14 residues.

The V and J genes are TRBV9 and TRBJ1-2; D ambiguous. This CDR3 contains 12 residues. Germline-derived CDR1 and CDR2 are SGDLS and YYNGEE. V gave up 0 bases and J gave up 3 bases, with 3 bases separating them. Here the CDR3 reads CASSVDHYGYTF. CDR3 in DNA: TGTGCCAGCAGCGTAGATCACTATGGCTACACCTTC. Full variable domain (outside the CDR3, taken from reference TRBV9 and TRBJ1-2): DSGVTQTPKHLITATGQRVTLRCSPRSGDLSVYWYQQSLDQGLQFLIQYYNGEERAKGNILERFSAQQFPDLHSELNLSSLELGDSALYFCASSVDHYGYTFGSGTRLTVV.

There are a few counts of this clonotype. The genes are TRBV5-6 and TRBJ2-5; D is undetermined. V lost 0 bases to trimming and J lost 6 bases, with 6 bases between them. The CDR3 totals 12 residues. CDR1 and CDR2 from the germline V gene are SGHDT and YYEEEE. CDR3 loop: CASSLGYKTQYF. The CDR3 region has the DNA TGTGCCAGCAGCTTGGGCTATAAGACCCAGTACTTC.

This clonotype was found many times. This sequence joins TRBV10-3 and TRBJ2-3, with TRBD1 as a possible D gene (6 bases). Trimming took 4 bases from V and 0 from J, leaving 11 bases between them. This CDR3 has 15 amino acids. CDR1 is ENHRY, CDR2 SYGVKD, per germline. CDR3: CAISVGRGSTDTQYF. In DNA form, the CDR3 reads TGTGCCATCAGTGTTGGAAGGGGGAGCACAGATACGCAGTATTTT.

The V call is TRBV5-5, the J call TRBJ2-5, with TRBD2 identical over 9 bases. Germline CDR1 SGHKS, CDR2 YYEKEE (reference sequence). V shed 4 bases and J 1 base; nucleotides not matched to a gene: 5. This CDR3 contains 15 residues. The CDR3 nucleotides are TGTGCCAGCAGCCCCCTAGCGGGACCCCAAGAGACCCAGTACTTC. It translates to CASSPLAGPQETQYF.

This clonotype was picked up a small number of times. The genes are TRBV24-1 and TRBJ1-2; D is possibly TRBD1 (6 bases). V was trimmed by 3 bases and J by 7 bases, leaving 11 bases between them. This CDR3 is 13 amino acids long. Germline V lookup: CDR1 KGHDR, CDR2 SFDVKD. CDR3: CATSDDTGPGYTF. The DNA for the CDR3 is TGTGCCACCAGTGATGACACAGGGCCTGGCTACACCTTC.

The genes are TRBV4-2 and TRBJ1-1; D is possibly TRBD1 (5 bases). This CDR3 spans 16 amino acids. Germline CDR1 is LGHNA and CDR2 is YNFKEQ. The V and J ends lost 1 base and 1 base respectively, with 13 bases between them. CDR3 in amino acids: CASSQVAYGQNTEAFF. In DNA form, the CDR3 reads TGTGCCAGCAGCCAAGTTGCGTATGGACAGAACACTGAAGCTTTCTTT.

The sample holds a few counts of this clonotype. This sequence joins TRBV5-1 and TRBJ1-4; tentatively, D is TRBD1 (5 bases). The germline gives CDR1 SGHRS, CDR2 YFSETQ. V shed 4 bases and J shed 7 bases, with 17 bases lying between them. CDR3 length: 15 amino acids. CDR3: CASSPRTAQGEKLFF. In DNA, the CDR3 is TGCGCCAGCAGCCCCAGGACCGCTCAGGGTGAAAAACTGTTTTTT.

This clonotype was counted between two and nine times. The chain employs TRBV29-1 and TRBJ2-1; D possibly corresponds to TRBD1 (5 bases). Trimming removed 7 bases at V and 9 bases at J, with 10 bases between. Per the germline V gene, CDR1 is SQVTM and CDR2 is ANQGSEA. This CDR3 region has 10 residues. The CDR3 DNA follows: TGCAGCGCAGCAAGGGGTGAGCAGTTCTTC. It codes for CSAARGEQFF.

This sequence joins TRBV10-1 and TRBJ2-7; 7 bases match TRBD1. The CDR3 sequence is 13 residues long. The J segment lost 8 bases and the V segment lost 5 bases, leaving 9 bases of the junction unmatched. CDR1 and CDR2 (germline): WNHNN, SYGVQD (reference sequence). The CDR3 sequence is CASSPTGTAQQYF. In DNA form, the CDR3 reads TGCGCCAGCAGTCCTACTGGGACAGCTCAGCAGTACTTC.

The rearrangement uses TRBV6-1 and TRBJ2-7; D uncertain. The CDR3 runs to 13 residues. Deletions cut 3 bases from V and 2 bases from J, with 8 bases between. The germline CDR1 and CDR2 sequences are MNHNS and SASEGT. Here the CDR3 reads CASSEVAAYEQYF. The CDR3 coding sequence is TGTGCCAGCAGTGAGGTGGCAGCCTACGAGCAGTACTTC.

This clonotype was seen more than once but under ten times. This rearrangement joins TRBV7-2 to TRBJ2-1; unclear D gene. Germline V gives CDR1 SGHTA, CDR2 FQGNSA. The CDR3 totals 14 residues. The V gene lost 1 base and the J gene lost 5 bases, with 9 bases spanning the gap. The CDR3 here is CASSLVSADNEQFF. The CDR3 coding sequence is TGTGCCAGCAGCTTAGTGTCAGCTGACAATGAGCAGTTCTTC.

Of note for this clonotype: A much larger clone sits a single nucleotide away, making a read error possible. This chain joins TRBV24-1 and TRBJ2-5; D not certain. Per the germline V gene, CDR1 is KGHDR and CDR2 is SFDVKD. This CDR3 is 11 amino acids long. With 4 bases removed from V and 2 bases from J, the gap between germline ends came to 1 base. CDR3 DNA: TGTGCCACCAGTGAACAAGAGACCCAGTACTTC. This sequence encodes CATSEQETQYF.

This clonotype was seen a few times. This chain uses TRBV10-3 with TRBJ2-3, with 9 bases lining up with TRBD2. Germline CDR1 and CDR2: ENHRY and SYGVKD. CDR3 length: 15 amino acids. J gave up 5 bases and V 6 bases, and 9 bases lay outside the gene matches. CDR3 protein: CAIRDLAGLGDTQYF. The CDR3 region has the DNA TGTGCCATCAGGGATCTAGCGGGGCTGGGAGATACGCAGTATTTT.

This chain links TRBV4-1 with TRBJ2-5, with a weak D call TRBD2 (5 bases). The CDR3 is 15 amino acids. V was cut by 0 bases and J by 2 bases, with 10 bases left in between. Germline V gene lookup returns CDR1 MGHRA and CDR2 YSYEKL. The CDR3 loop is CASSQDNGNQETQYF. The CDR3 DNA reads TGCGCCAGCAGCCAAGATAACGGGAATCAAGAGACCCAGTACTTC.

The genes are TRBV4-1 and TRBJ1-2; D ambiguous. Per germline, CDR1 MGHRA and CDR2 YSYEKL. V was pared by 0 bases and J by 3 bases, with 11 bases between. The CDR3 length is 15 residues. CDR3 DNA sequence: TGCGCCAGCAGCCAAGATGGAGTGGGGTACTATGGCTACACCTTC. Amino acids: CASSQDGVGYYGYTF.